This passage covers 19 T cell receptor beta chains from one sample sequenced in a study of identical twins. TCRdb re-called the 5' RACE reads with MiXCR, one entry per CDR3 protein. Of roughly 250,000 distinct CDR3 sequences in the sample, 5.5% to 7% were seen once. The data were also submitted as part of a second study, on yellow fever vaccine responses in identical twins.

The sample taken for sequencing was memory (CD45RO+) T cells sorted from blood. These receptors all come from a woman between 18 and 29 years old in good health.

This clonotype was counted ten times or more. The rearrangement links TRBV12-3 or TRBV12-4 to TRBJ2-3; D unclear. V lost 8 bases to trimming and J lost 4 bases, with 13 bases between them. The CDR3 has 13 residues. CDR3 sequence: CASAPGVSDTQYF. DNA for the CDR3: TGTGCCAGCGCCCCTGGGGTGTCAGATACGCAGTATTTT.

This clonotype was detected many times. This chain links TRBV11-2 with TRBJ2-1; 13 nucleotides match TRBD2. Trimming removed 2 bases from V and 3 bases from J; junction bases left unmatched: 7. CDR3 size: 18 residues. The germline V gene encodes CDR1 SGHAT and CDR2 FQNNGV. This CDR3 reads CASSLNFGTSGVYNEQFF. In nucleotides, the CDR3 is TGTGCCAGCAGCTTAAATTTCGGGACTAGCGGGGTCTACAATGAGCAGTTCTTC.

The CDR3 region is CASSHGQGYSEAFF. The CDR3 bases are TGTGCCAGCAGCCACGGACAGGGGTATAGTGAAGCTTTCTTT. The J gene is TRBJ1-1, the V gene TRBV28, with TRBD1 matching over 9 bases. V gave up 6 bases and J gave up 7 bases; unmatched junction bases: 9. In germline, CDR1 is MDHEN, CDR2 SYDVKM. The CDR3 is 14 residues long.

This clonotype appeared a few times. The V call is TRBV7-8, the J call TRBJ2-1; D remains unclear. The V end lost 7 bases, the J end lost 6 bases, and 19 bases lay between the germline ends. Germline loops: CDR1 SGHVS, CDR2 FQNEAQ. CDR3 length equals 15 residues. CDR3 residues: CASTNLVGSGNEQFF. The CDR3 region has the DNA TGTGCCAGCACTAATTTGGTGGGTTCAGGCAATGAGCAGTTCTTC.

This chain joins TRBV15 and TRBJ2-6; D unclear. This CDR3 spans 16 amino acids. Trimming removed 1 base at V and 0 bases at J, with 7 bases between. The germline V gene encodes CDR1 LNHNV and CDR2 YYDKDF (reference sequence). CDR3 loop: CATSRGSLSGANVLTF. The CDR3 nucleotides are TGTGCCACCAGCAGAGGCTCTCTCTCTGGGGCCAACGTCCTGACTTTC.

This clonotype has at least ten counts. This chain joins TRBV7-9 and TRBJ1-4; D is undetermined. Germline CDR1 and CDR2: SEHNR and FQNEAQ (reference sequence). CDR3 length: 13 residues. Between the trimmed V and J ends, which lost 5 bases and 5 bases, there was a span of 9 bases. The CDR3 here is CASSTGMNEKLFF. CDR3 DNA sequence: TGTGCCAGCAGCACCGGGATGAATGAAAAACTGTTTTTT.

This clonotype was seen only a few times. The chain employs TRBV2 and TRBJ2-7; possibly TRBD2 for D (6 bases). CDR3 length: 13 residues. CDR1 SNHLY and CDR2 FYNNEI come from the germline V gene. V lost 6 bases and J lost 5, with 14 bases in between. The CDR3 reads CASSSPGTHEQYF. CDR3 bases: TGTGCCAGCAGCAGTCCCGGGACTCACGAGCAGTACTTC. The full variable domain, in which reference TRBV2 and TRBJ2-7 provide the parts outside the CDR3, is EPEVTQTPSHQVTQMGQEVILRCVPISNHLYFYWYRQILGQKVEFLVSFYNNEISEKSEIFDDQFSVERPDGSNFTLKIRSTKLEDSAMYFCASSSPGTHEQYFGPGTRLTVT.

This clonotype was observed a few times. The CDR3 DNA sequence: TGTGCCTCTTTTTCCGTCGCCTACACTGAAGCTTTCTTT. Protein product: CASFSVAYTEAFF. This sequence joins TRBV28 and TRBJ1-1; D is unresolved. The CDR3 is 13 amino acids. V was trimmed by 11 bases and J by 3 bases, leaving 16 bases between them. Germline loops: CDR1 MDHEN, CDR2 SYDVKM.

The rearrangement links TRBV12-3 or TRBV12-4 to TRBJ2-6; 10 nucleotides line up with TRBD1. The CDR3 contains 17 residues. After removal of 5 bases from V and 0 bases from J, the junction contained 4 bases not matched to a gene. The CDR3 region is CASSPGQGSSGANVLTF. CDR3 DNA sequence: TGTGCCAGCAGTCCGGGACAGGGGAGCTCTGGGGCCAACGTCCTGACTTTC.

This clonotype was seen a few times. This CDR3 reads CSARAVRQYGGSYEQYF. The CDR3 DNA sequence: TGCAGTGCTAGAGCCGTCCGGCAATACGGGGGGTCCTACGAGCAGTACTTC. The V gene is TRBV20-1, the J gene TRBJ2-7; TRBD2 matches at 7 bases. Germline-derived CDR1 and CDR2 are DFQATT and SNEGSKA (reference sequence). V was clipped by 1 base and J by 1 base; unmatched bases: 13. The CDR3 covers 17 residues.

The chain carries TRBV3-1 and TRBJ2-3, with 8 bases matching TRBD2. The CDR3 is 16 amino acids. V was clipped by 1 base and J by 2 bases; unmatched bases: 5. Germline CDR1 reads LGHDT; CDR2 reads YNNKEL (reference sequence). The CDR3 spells CASSQGGGLFTDTQYF. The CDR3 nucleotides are TGTGCCAGCAGCCAAGGCGGGGGGCTGTTCACAGATACGCAGTATTTT.

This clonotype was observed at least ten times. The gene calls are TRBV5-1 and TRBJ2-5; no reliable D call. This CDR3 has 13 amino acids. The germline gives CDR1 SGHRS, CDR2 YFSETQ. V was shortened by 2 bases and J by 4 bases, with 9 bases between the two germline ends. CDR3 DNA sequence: TGCGCCAGCAGCTTTGTTGATGGAGAGACCCAGTACTTC. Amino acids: CASSFVDGETQYF. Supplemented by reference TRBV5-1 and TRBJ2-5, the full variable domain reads KAGVTQTPRYLIKTRGQQVTLSCSPISGHRSVSWYQQTPGQGLQFLFEYFSETQRNKGNFPGRFSGRQFSNSRSEMNVSTLELGDSALYLCASSFVDGETQYFGPGTRLLVL.

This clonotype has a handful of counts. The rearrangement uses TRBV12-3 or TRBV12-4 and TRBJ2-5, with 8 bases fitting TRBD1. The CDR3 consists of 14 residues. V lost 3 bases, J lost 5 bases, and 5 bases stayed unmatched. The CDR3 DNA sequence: TGTGCCAGCAGTTTCAGGGGGCTCGGGGAGACCCAGTACTTC. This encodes CASSFRGLGETQYF.

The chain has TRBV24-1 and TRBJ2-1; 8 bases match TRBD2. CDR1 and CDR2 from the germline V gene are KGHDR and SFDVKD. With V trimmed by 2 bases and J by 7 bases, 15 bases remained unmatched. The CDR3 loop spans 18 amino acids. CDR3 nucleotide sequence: TGTGCCACCAGTGATTCTATTAGTGCGGGAGGCCGGTGGAATGAGCAGTTCTTC. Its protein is CATSDSISAGGRWNEQFF.

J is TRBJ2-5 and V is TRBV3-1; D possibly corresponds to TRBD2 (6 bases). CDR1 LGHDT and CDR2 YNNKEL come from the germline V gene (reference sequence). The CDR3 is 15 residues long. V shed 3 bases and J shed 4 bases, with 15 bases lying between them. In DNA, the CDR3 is TGTGCCAGCAGCCAGGTGGTTGGGGACTCAGAGACCCAGTACTTC. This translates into CASSQVVGDSETQYF.

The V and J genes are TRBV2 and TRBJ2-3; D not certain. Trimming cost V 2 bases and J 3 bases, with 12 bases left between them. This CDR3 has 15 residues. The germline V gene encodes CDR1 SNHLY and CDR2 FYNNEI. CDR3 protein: CASSEHGTYTDTQYF. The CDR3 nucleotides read TGTGCCAGCAGTGAACACGGCACTTATACAGATACGCAGTATTTT. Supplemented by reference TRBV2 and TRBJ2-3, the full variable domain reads EPEVTQTPSHQVTQMGQEVILRCVPISNHLYFYWYRQILGQKVEFLVSFYNNEISEKSEIFDDQFSVERPDGSNFTLKIRSTKLEDSAMYFCASSEHGTYTDTQYFGPGTRLTVL.

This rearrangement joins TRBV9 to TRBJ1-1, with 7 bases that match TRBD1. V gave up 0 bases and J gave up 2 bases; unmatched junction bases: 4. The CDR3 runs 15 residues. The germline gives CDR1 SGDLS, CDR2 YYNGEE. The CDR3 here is CASSVVQGRNTEAFF. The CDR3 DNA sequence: TGTGCCAGCAGCGTAGTACAGGGGAGAAACACTGAAGCTTTCTTT.

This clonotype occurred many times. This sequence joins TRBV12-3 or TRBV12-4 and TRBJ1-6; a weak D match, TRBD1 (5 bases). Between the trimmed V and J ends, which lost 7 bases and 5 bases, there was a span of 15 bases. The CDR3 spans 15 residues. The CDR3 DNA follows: TGTGCCAGCACCCAAGGGGCGCTCGATAATTCACCCCTCCACTTT. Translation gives CASTQGALDNSPLHF.

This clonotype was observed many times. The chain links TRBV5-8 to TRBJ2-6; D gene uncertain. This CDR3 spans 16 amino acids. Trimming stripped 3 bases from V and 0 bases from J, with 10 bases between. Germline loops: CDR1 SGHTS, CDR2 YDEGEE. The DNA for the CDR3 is TGTGCCAGCAGCTCGGACCCATTCTCTGGGGCCAACGTCCTGACTTTC. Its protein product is CASSSDPFSGANVLTF.